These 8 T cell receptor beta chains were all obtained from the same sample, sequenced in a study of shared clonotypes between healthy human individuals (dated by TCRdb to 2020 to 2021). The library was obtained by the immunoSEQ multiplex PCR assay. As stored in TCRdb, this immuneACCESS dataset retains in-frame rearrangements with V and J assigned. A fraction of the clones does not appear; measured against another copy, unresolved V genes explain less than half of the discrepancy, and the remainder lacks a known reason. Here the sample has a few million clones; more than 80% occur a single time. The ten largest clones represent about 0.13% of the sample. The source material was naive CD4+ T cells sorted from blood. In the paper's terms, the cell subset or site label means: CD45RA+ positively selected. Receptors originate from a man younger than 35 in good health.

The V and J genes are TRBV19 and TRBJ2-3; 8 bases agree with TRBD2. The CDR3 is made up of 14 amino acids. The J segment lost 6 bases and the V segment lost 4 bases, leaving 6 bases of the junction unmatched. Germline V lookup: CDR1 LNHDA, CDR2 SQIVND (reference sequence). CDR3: CASSTAGGLDTQYF. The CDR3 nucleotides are TGTGCCAGTAGTACGGCGGGGGGCCTCGATACGCAGTATTTT. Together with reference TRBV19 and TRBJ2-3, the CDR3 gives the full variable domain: DGGITQSPKYLFRKEGQNVTLSCEQNLNHDAMYWYRQDPGQGLRLIYYSQIVNDFQKGDIAEGYSVSREKKESFPLTVTSAQKNPTAFYLCASSTAGGLDTQYFGPGTRLTVL.

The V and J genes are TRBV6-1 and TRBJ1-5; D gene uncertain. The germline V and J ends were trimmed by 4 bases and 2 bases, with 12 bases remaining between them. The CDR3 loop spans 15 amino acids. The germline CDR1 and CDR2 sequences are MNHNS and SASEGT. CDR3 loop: CASSGRYGGNQPQHF. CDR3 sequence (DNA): TGTGCCAGCAGTGGGAGATACGGGGGCAATCAGCCCCAGCATTTT.

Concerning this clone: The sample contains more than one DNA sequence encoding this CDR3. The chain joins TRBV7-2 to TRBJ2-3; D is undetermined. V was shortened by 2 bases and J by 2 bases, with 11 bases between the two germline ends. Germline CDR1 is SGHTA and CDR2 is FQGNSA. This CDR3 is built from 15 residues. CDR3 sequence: CASSLSGSSTDTQYF. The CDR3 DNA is TGTGCCAGCAGCTTATCAGGCTCCTCCACAGATACGCAGTATTTT.

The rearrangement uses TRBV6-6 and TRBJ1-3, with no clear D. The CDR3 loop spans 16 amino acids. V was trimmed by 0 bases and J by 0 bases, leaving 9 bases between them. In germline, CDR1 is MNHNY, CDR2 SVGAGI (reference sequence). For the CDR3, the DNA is TGTGCCAGCAGTTACTCGGGAGCCAGCTCTGGAAACACCATATATTTT. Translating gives CASSYSGASSGNTIYF.

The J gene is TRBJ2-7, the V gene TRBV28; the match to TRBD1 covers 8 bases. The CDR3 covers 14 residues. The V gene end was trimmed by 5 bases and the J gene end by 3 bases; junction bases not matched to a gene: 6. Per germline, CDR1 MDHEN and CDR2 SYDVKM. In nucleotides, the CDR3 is TGTGCCAGCAGTCCGGGGACAGGTTTCTACGAGCAGTACTTC. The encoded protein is CASSPGTGFYEQYF.

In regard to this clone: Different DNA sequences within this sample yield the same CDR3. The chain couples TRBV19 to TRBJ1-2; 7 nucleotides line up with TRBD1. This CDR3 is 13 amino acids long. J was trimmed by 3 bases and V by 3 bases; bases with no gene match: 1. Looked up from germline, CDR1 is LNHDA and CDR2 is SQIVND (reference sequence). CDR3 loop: CASSIGTDYGYTF. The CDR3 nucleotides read TGTGCCAGTAGTATCGGGACAGACTATGGCTACACCTTC.

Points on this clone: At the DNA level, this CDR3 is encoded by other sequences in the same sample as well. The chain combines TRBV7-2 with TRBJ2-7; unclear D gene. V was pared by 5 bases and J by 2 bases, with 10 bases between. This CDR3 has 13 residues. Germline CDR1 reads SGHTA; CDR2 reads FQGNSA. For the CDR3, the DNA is TGTGCCAGCAGCGCCGGGCCCCCCTACGAGCAGTACTTC. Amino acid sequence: CASSAGPPYEQYF.

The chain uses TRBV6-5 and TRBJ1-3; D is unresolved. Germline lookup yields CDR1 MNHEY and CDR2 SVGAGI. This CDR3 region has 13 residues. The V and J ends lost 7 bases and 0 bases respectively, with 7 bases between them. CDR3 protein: CASTTYSGNTIYF. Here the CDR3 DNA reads TGTGCCAGCACCACGTACTCTGGAAACACCATATATTTT.